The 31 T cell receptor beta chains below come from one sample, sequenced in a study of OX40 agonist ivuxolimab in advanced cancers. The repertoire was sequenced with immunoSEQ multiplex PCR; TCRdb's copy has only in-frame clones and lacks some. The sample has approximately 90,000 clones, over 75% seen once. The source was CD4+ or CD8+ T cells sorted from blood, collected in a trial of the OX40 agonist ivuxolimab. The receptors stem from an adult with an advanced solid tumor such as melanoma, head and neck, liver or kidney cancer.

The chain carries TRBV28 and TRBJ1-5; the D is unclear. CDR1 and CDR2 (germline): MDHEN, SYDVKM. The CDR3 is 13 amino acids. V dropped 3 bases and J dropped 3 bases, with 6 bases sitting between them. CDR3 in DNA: TGTGCCAGCAGTTTGGGTTACAATCAGCCCCAGCATTTT. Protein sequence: CASSLGYNQPQHF.

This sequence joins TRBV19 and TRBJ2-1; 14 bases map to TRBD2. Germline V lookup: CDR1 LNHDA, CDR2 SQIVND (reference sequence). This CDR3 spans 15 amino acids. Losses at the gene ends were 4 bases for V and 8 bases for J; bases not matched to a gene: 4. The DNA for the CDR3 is TGTGCCAGTAGTACCGGGACTAGCGGGAGATATGAGCAGTTCTTC. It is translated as CASSTGTSGRYEQFF.

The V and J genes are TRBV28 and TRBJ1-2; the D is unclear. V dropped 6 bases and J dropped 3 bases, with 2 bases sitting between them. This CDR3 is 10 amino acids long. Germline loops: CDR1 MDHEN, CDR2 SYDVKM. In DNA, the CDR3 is TGTGCCAGCAGGGACTATGGCTACACCTTC. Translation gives CASRDYGYTF.

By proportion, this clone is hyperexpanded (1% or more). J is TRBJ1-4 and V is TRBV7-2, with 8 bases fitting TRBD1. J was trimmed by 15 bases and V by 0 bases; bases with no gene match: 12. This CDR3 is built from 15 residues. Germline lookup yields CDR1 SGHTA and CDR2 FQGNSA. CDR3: CASSLAIGQGQSVFF. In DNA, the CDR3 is TGTGCCAGCAGCTTAGCGATAGGACAGGGACAATCGGTGTTTTTT.

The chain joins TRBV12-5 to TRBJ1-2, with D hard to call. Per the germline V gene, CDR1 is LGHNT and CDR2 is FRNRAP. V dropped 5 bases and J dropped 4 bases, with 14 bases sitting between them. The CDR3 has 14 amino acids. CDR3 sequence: CASGRGSSSYGYTF. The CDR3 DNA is TGTGCTAGTGGTCGAGGGAGTAGCAGCTATGGCTACACCTTC.

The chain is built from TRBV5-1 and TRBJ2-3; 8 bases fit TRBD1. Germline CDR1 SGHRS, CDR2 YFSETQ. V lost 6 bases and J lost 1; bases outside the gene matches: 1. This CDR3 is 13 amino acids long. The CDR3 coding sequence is TGCGCCAGCACCAGGGGGCGCACAGATACGCAGTATTTT. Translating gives CASTRGRTDTQYF.

CDR3 bases: TGTGCCAGTACCCCGTATTTTAGGAGGGAGGGTGCCCACGAGCAGTACTTC. This encodes CASTPYFRREGAHEQYF. V and J are TRBV19 and TRBJ2-7, with 7 bases fitting TRBD2. The V and J ends lost 7 bases and 5 bases, in that order; junction bases with no gene match: 20. The CDR3 is made up of 17 amino acids. Germline V lookup: CDR1 LNHDA, CDR2 SQIVND (reference sequence).

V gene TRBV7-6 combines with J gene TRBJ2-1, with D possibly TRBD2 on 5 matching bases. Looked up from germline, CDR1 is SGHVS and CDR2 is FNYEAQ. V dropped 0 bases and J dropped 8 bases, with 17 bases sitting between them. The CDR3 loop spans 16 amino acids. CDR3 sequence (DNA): TGTGCCAGCAGCTTAGCAGGTCTAGCCCTGGCCGATGAGCAGTTCTTC. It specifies CASSLAGLALADEQFF.

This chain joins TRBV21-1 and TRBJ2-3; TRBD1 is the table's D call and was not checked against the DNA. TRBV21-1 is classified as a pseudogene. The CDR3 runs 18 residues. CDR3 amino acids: CASSKVRSGGGRYDTQYF. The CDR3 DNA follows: TGTGCCAGCAGCAAAGTCAGATCTGGAGGGGGCAGGTACGATACGCAGTATTTT.

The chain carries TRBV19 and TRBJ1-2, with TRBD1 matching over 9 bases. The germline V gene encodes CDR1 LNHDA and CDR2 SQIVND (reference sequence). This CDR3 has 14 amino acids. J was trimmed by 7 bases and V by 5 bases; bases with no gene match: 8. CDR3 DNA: TGTGCCAGTAGTCTCCTTCGACAGGGGGGTGGCTACACCTTC. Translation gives CASSLLRQGGGYTF. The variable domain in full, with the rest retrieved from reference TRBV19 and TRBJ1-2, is DGGITQSPKYLFRKEGQNVTLSCEQNLNHDAMYWYRQDPGQGLRLIYYSQIVNDFQKGDIAEGYSVSREKKESFPLTVTSAQKNPTAFYLCASSLLRQGGGYTFGSGTRLTVV.

The CDR3 DNA follows: TGCGCCAGCAGCTTGGGAGGCGGGAGCTCCTACAATGAGCAGTTCTTC. This codes for CASSLGGGSSYNEQFF. The chain joins TRBV5-1 to TRBJ2-1; 7 bases fit TRBD2. The CDR3 consists of 16 residues. V gave up 0 bases and J gave up 0 bases; unmatched junction bases: 3. CDR1 is SGHRS, CDR2 YFSETQ, per germline.

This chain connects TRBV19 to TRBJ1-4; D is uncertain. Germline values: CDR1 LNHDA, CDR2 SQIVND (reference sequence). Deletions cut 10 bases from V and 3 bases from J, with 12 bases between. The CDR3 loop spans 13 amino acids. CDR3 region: CATGLTSNEKLFF. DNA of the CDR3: TGTGCCACCGGACTAACCTCTAATGAAAAACTGTTTTTT.

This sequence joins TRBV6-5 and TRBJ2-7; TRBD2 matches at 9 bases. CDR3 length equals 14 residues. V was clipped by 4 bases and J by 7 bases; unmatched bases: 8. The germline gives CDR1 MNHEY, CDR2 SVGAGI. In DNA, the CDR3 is TGTGCCAGCAGTTCCATAGCGGGAGTAGGAGAGCAGTACTTC. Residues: CASSSIAGVGEQYF.

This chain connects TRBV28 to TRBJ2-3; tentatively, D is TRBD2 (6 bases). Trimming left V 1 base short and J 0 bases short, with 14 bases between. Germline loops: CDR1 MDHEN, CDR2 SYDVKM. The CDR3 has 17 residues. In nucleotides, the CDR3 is TGTGCCAGCAGTTTATATTGGGGCGGGGCCAGCACAGATACGCAGTATTTT. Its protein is CASSLYWGGASTDTQYF.

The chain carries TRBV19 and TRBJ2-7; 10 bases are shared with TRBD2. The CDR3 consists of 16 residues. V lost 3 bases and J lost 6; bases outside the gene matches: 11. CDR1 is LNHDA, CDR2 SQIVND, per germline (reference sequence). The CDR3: CASSISLAGVSGEQYF. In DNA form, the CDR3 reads TGTGCCAGTAGTATTTCCCTAGCGGGAGTCTCAGGCGAGCAGTACTTC.

The CDR3 coding sequence is TGTGCCAGCAGCTCCCCGTCTCGGGTCGAAGAGACCCAGTACTTC. Protein product: CASSSPSRVEETQYF. The V and J genes are TRBV11-3 and TRBJ2-5; D not certain. The CDR3 runs 15 residues. CDR1 and CDR2 from the germline V gene are SGHNT and YENEEA. Trimming took off 4 bases at V and 3 bases at J, with 15 bases between the two ends.

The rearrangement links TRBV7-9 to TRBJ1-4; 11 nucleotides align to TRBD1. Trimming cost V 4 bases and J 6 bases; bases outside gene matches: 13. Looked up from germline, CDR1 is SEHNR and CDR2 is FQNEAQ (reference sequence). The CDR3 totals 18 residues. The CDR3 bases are TGTGCCAGCAGCTCGCAACCGGGACAGGGGGGTGAGGATGAAAAACTGTTTTTT. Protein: CASSSQPGQGGEDEKLFF.

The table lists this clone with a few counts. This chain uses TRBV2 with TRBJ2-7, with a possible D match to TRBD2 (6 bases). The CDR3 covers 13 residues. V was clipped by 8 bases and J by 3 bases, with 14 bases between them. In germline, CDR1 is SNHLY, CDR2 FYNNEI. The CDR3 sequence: CASRRWGVYEQYF. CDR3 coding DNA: TGTGCCAGCCGGAGATGGGGGGTCTACGAGCAGTACTTC.

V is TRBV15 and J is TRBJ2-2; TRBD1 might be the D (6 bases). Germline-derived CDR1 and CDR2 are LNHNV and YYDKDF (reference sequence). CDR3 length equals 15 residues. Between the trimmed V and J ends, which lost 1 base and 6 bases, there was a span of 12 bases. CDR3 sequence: CATSRGGGRAGELFF. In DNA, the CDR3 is TGTGCCACCAGCAGAGGAGGGGGACGAGCCGGGGAGCTGTTTTTT.

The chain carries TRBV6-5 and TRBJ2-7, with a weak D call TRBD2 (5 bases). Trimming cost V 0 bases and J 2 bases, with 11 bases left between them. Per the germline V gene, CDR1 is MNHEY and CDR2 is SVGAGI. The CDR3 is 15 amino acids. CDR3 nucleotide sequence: TGTGCCAGCAGTTACTCGCCAAGGAGGACCTACGAGCAGTACTTC. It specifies CASSYSPRRTYEQYF.

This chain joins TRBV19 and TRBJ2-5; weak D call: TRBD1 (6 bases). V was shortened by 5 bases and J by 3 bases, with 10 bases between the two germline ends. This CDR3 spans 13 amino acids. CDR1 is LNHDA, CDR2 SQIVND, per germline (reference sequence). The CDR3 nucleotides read TGTGCCAGTAGTTCCAACAGGGAAGAGACCCAGTACTTC. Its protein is CASSSNREETQYF.

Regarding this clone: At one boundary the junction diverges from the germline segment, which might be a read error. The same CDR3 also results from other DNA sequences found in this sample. The CDR3 loop is CASSLEASGSYEQYF. DNA for the CDR3: TGCGCCAGTAGCTTGGAAGCTAGCGGGAGCTACGAGCAGTACTTC. The rearrangement joins TRBV5-1 to TRBJ2-7; 10 bases map to TRBD2. CDR1 and CDR2 from the germline V gene are SGHRS and YFSETQ. The CDR3 spans 15 residues.

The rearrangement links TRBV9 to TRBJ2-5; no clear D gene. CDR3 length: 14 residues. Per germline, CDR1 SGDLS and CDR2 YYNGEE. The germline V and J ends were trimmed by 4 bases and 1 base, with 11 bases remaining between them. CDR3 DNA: TGTGCCAGCAGCAAGACGGGTCTCCAAGAGACCCAGTACTTC. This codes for CASSKTGLQETQYF.

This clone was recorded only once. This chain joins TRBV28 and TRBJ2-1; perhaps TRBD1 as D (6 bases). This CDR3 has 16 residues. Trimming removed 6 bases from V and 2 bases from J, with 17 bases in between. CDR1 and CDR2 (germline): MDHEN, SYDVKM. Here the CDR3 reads CASRPTGIVTYNEQFF. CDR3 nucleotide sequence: TGTGCCAGCAGGCCTACAGGGATTGTCACCTACAATGAGCAGTTCTTC.

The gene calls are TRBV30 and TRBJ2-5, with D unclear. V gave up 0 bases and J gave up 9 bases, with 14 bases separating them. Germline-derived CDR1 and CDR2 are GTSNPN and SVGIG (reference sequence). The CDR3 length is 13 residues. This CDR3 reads CAWSVGWVRAQYF. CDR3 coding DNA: TGTGCCTGGAGTGTAGGATGGGTTAGGGCCCAGTACTTC.

CDR3 DNA sequence: TGTGCCAGCAGCCCACAACTTGAATCCTACAATGAGCAGTTCTTC. It specifies CASSPQLESYNEQFF. J is TRBJ2-1 and V is TRBV7-9; D gene uncertain. The CDR3 is 15 residues long. The V and J ends lost 5 bases and 1 base respectively, with 12 bases between them. CDR1 is SEHNR, CDR2 FQNEAQ, per germline (reference sequence).

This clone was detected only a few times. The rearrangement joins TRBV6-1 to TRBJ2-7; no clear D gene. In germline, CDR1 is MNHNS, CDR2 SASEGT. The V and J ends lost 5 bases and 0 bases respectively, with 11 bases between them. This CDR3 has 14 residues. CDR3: CASSLDDSSYEQYF. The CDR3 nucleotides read TGTGCCAGCAGTCTAGATGATAGCTCCTACGAGCAGTACTTC.

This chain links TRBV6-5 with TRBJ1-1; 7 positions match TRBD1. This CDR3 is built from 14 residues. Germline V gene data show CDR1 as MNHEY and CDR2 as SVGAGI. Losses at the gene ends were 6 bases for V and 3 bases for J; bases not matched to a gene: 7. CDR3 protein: CASSAGGVDTEAFF. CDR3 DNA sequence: TGTGCCAGCAGCGCAGGGGGGGTGGACACTGAAGCTTTCTTT.

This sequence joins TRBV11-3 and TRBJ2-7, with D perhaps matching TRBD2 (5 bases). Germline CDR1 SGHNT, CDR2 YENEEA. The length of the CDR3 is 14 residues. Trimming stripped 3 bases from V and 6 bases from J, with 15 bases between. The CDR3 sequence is CASSFTFPGSEQYF. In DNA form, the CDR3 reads TGTGCCAGCAGCTTTACCTTCCCTGGGAGCGAGCAGTACTTC.

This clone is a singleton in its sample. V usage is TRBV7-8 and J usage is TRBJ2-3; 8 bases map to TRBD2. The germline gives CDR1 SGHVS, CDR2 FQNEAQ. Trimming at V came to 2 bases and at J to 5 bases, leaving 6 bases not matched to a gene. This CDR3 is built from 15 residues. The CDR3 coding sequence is TGTGCCAGCAGCTTAAGAAGAGCGGGAGAAGATACGCAGTATTTT. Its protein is CASSLRRAGEDTQYF. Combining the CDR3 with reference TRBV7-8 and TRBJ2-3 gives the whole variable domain GAGVSQSPRYKVAKRGQDVALRCDPISGHVSLFWYQQALGQGPEFLTYFQNEAQLDKSGLPSDRFFAERPEGSVSTLKIQRTQQEDSAVYLCASSLRRAGEDTQYFGPGTRLTVL.

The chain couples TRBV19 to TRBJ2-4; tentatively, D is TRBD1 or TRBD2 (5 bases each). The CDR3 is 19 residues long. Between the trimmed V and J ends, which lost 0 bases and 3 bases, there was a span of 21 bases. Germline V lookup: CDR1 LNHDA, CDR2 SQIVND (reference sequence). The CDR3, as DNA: TGTGCCAGTAGTATAGAGGGGCGATGGGCGCCGGGAAGCAAAAACATTCAGTACTTC. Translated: CASSIEGRWAPGSKNIQYF.